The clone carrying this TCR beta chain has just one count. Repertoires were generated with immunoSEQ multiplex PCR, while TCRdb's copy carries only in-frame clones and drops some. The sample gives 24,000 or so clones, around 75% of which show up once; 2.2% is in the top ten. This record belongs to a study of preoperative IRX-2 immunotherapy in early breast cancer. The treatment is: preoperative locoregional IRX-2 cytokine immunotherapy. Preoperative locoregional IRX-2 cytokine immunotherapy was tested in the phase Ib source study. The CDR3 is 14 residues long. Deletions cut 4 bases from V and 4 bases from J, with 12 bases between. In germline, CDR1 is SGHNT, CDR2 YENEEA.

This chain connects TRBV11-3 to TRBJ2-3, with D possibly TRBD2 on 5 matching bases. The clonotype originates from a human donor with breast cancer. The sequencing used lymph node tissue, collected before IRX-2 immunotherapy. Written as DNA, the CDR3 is TGTGCCAGCAGCTCTTCTTGGGGAGCAGATACGCAGTATTTT. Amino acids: CASSSSWGADTQYF.